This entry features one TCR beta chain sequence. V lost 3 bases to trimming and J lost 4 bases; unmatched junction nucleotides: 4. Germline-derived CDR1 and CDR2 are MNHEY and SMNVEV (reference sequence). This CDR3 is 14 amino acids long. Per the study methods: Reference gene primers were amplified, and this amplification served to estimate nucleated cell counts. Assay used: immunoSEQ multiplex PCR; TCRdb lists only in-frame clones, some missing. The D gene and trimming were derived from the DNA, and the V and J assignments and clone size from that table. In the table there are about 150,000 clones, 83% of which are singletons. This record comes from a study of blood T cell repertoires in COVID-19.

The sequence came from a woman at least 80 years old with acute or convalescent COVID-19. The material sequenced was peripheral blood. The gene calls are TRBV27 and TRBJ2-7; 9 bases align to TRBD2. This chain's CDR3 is CASSFSGGVYEQYF. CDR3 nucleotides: TGTGCCAGCAGTTTTAGCGGGGGCGTATACGAGCAGTACTTC.